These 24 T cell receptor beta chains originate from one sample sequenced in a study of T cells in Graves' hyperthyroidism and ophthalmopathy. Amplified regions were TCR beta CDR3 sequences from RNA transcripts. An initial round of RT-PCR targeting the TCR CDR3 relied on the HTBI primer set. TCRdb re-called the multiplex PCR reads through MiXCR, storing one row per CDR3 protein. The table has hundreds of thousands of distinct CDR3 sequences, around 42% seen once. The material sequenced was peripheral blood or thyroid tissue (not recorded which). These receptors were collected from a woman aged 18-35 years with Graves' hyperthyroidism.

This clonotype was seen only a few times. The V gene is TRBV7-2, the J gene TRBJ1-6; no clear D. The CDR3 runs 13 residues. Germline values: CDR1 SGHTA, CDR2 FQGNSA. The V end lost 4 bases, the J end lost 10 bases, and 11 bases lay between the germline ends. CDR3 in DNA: TGTGCCAGCAGCTCCCTAGGGCCGTCACCCCTCCACTTT. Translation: CASSSLGPSPLHF.

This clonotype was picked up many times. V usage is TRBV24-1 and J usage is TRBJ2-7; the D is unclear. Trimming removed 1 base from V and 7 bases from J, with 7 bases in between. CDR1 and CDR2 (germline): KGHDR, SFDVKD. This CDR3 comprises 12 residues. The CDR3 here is CATSDFTEEQYF. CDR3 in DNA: TGTGCCACCAGTGATTTCACGGAAGAGCAGTACTTC.

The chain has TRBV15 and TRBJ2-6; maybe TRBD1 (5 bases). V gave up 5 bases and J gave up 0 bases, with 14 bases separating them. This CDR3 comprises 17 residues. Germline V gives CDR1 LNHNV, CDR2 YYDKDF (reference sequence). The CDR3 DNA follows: TGTGCCACCAGCGGACACGGACGTAACTCTGGGGCCAACGTCCTGACTTTC. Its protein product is CATSGHGRNSGANVLTF.

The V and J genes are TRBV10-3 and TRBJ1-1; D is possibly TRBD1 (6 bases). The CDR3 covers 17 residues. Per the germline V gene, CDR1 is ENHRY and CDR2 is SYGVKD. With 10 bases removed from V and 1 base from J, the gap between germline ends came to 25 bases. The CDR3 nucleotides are TGTGCCAGCAGAGTTTTAGGGGGTGGGAGGCCGAACACTGAAGCTTTCTTT. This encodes CASRVLGGGRPNTEAFF.

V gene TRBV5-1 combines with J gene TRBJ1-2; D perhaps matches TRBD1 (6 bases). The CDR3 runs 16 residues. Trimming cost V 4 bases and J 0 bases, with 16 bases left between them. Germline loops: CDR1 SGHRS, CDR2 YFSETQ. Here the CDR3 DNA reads TGCGCCAGCAGCACCAATGCAGGGGAGTCTAACTATGGCTACACCTTC. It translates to CASSTNAGESNYGYTF.

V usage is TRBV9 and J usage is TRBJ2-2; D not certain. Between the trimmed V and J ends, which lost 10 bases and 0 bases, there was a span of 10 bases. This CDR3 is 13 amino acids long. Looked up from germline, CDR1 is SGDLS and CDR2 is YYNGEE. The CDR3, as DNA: TGTGCCTCGGGCCCTACGAACACCGGGGAGCTGTTTTTT. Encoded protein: CASGPTNTGELFF. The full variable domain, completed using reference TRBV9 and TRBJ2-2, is DSGVTQTPKHLITATGQRVTLRCSPRSGDLSVYWYQQSLDQGLQFLIQYYNGEERAKGNILERFSAQQFPDLHSELNLSSLELGDSALYFCASGPTNTGELFFGEGSRLTVL.

CDR3: CASSYLGLASETQYF. In DNA form, the CDR3 reads TGTGCCAGCAGTTACCTCGGACTAGCTTCAGAGACCCAGTACTTC. The chain couples TRBV6-5 to TRBJ2-5; 8 bases map to TRBD2. This CDR3 comprises 15 residues. Germline assignment: CDR1 MNHEY and CDR2 SVGAGI. V lost 2 bases to trimming and J lost 4 bases; unmatched junction nucleotides: 6.

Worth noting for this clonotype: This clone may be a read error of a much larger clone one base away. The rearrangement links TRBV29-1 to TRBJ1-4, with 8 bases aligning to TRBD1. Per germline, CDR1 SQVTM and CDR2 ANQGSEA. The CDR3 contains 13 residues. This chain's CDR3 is CSVEQGANENLFF. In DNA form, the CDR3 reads TGCAGCGTTGAACAGGGGGCTAATGAAAACCTGTTTTTT.

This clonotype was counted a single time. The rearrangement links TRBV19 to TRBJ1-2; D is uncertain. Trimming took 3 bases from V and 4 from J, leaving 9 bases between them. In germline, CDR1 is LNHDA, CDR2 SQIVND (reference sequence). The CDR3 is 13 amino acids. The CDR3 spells CASSMQQSYGYTF. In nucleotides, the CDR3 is TGTGCCAGTAGTATGCAGCAGTCCTATGGCTACACCTTC.

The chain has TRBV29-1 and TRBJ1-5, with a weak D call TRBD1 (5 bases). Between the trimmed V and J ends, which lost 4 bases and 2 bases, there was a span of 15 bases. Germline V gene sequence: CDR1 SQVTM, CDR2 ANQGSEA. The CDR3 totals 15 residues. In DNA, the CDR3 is TGCAGCGTTGCGTCTAGCGGGGACGGCAATCAGCCCCAGCATTTT. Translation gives CSVASSGDGNQPQHF.

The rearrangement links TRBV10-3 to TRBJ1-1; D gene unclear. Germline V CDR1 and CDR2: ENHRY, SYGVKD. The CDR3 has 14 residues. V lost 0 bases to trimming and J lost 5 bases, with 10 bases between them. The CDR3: CAISESPPGTEAFF. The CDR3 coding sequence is TGTGCCATCAGTGAGTCCCCCCCGGGGACTGAAGCTTTCTTT.

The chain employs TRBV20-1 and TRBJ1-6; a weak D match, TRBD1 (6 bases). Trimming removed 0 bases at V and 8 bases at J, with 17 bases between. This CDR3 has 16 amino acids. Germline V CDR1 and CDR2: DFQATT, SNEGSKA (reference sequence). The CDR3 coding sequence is TGCAGTGCTAGAGATTTCGGTCGGGGGGCAGATTCACCCCTCCACTTT. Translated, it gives CSARDFGRGADSPLHF.

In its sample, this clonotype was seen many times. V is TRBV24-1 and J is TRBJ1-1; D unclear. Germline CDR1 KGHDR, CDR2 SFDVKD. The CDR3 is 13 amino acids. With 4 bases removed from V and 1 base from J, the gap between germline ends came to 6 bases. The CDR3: CATSERGNTEAFF. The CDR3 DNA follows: TGTGCCACCAGTGAGCGAGGGAACACTGAAGCTTTCTTT.

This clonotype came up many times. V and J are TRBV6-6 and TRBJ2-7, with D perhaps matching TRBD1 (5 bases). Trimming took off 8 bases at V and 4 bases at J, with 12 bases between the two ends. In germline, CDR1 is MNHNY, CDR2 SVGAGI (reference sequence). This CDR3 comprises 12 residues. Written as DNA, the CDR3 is TGTGCCAGCGGGCTACAGGAATACGAGCAGTACTTC. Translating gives CASGLQEYEQYF.

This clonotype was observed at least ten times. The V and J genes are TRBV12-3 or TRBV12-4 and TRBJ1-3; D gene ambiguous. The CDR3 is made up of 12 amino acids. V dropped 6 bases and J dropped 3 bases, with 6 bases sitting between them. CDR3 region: CASRRDGNTIYF. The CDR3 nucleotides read TGTGCCAGCAGGCGAGATGGAAACACCATATATTTT.

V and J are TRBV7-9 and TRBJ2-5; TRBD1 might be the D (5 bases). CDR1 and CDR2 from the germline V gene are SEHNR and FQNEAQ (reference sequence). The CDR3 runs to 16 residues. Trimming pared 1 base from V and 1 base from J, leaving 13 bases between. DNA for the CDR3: TGTGCCAGCAGCTTAGACTCCAGGGCCCTCCAAGAGACCCAGTACTTC. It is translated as CASSLDSRALQETQYF. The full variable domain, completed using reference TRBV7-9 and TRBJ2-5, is DTGVSQNPRHKITKRGQNVTFRCDPISEHNRLYWYRQTLGQGPEFLTYFQNEAQLEKSRLLSDRFSAERPKGSFSTLEIQRTEQGDSAMYLCASSLDSRALQETQYFGPGTRLLVL.

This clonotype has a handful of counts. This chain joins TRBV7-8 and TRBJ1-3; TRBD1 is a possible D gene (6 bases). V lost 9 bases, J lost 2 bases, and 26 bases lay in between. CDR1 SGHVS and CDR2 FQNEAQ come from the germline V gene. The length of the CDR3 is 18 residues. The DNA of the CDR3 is TGTGCCAGTAGTCTCGAGGCCTCCGGGACATATGCTGGAAACACCATATATTTT. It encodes CASSLEASGTYAGNTIYF.

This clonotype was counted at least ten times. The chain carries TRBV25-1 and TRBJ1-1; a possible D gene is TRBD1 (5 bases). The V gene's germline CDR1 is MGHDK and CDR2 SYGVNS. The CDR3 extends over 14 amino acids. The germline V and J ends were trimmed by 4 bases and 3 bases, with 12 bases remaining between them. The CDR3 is CASSVGGRYTEAFF. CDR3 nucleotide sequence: TGTGCCAGCAGTGTGGGGGGGAGGTACACTGAAGCTTTCTTT.

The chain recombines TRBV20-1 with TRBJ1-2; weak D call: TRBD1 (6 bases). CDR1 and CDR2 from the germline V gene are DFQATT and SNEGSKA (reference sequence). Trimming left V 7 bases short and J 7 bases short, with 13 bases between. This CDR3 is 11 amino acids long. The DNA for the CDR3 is TGCAGTGGGGCACAGGGCCGTGGCTACACCTTC. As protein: CSGAQGRGYTF.

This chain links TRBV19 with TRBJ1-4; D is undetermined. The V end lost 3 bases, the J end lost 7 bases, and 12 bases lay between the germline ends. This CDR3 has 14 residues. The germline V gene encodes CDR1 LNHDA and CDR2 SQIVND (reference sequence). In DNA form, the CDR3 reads TGTGCCAGTAGTATCCAGGTGTTAGGTGAAAAACTGTTTTTT. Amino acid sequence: CASSIQVLGEKLFF.

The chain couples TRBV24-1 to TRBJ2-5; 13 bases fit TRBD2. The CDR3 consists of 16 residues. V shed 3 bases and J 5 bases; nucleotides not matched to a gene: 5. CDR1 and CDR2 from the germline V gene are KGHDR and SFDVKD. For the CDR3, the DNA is TGTGCCACCAGTGATCGGACTAGCGGGAGCGACGAGACCCAGTACTTC. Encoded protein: CATSDRTSGSDETQYF.

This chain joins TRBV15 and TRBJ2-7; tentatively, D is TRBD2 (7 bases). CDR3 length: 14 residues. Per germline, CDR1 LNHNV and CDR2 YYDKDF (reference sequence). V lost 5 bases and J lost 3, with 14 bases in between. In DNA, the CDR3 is TGTGCCACCAGCCGAGGGGGGGTTGACTACGAGCAGTACTTC. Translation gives CATSRGGVDYEQYF.

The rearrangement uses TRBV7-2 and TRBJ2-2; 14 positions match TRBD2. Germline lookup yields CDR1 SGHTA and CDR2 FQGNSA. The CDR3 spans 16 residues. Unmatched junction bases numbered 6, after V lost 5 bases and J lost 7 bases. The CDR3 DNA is TGTGCCAGCAGCCTGGGACTAGCGGGAGTAGGCGGGGAGCTGTTTTTT. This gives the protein CASSLGLAGVGGELFF.

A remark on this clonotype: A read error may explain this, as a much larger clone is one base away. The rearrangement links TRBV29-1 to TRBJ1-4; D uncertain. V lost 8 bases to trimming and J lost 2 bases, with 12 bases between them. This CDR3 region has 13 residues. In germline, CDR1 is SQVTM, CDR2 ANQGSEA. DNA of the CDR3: TGCAGCATCACAAGGGCGACTAATGAAAAACTGTTTTTT. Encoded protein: CSITRATNEKLFF.